Included here is one TCR beta chain sequence, with context. The sample belongs to a study of OX40 agonist ivuxolimab in advanced cancers. Germline assignment: CDR1 GTSNPN and CDR2 SVGIG (reference sequence). This CDR3 is built from 15 residues. With 2 bases removed from V and 0 bases from J, the gap between germline ends came to 11 bases. The table came from immunoSEQ multiplex PCR; TCRdb's copy has only in-frame clones and leaves some out. Among 75,000 to 95,000 clones listed, under 95% were seen once. This chain links TRBV30 with TRBJ1-3; unclear D gene. Sequenced material: CD4+ or CD8+ T cells sorted from blood, taken in a trial of the OX40 agonist ivuxolimab. The TCR sequence derives from an adult with an advanced solid tumor such as melanoma, head and neck, liver or kidney cancer. CDR3 sequence: CAWSRTGDSGNTIYF. CDR3 in DNA: TGTGCCTGGAGTAGGACCGGAGACTCTGGAAACACCATATATTTT.